Each of the 10 T cell receptor beta chains below was sequenced from the same sample in a study of blood T cell repertoires in COVID-19. TCRdb's copy holds only in-frame clones and misses some; the assay was immunoSEQ multiplex PCR. The sample gives about 180,000 clones, 80% of which show up once; 6.5% to 8% is in the top ten. The sample taken for sequencing was peripheral blood. These receptors were taken from a man between 65 and 85 years old with active or convalescent COVID-19.

CDR3 sequence (DNA): TGTGCCAGCAGGGACACTAGCGGGAGACCCACCGGGGAGCTGTTTTTT. It translates to CASRDTSGRPTGELFF. The chain carries TRBV2 and TRBJ2-2, with 11 positions matching TRBD2. This CDR3 contains 16 residues. From germline, CDR1 is SNHLY and CDR2 FYNNEI. Unmatched junction bases numbered 7, after V lost 6 bases and J lost 4 bases.

The chain combines TRBV6-5 with TRBJ1-2; 7 nucleotides align to TRBD1. Germline V gene sequence: CDR1 MNHEY, CDR2 SVGAGI. This CDR3 is 15 amino acids long. The trim removed 8 bases at V and 0 bases at J, leaving 9 bases unmatched. The CDR3 DNA follows: TGTGCCAGCCATACAGGGGCTACGGCTAACTATGGCTACACCTTC. It translates to CASHTGATANYGYTF.

The V call is TRBV19, the J call TRBJ1-3, with a tentative D call TRBD1 (6 bases). CDR1 LNHDA and CDR2 SQIVND come from the germline V gene (reference sequence). The V end lost 9 bases, the J end lost 0 bases, and 21 bases lay between the germline ends. The CDR3 spans 17 residues. The CDR3 reads CASNEGHGLFSGNTIYF. In DNA, the CDR3 is TGTGCCAGCAACGAGGGACACGGGCTGTTCTCTGGAAACACCATATATTTT.

V and J are TRBV6-5 and TRBJ1-2, with TRBD1 as a possible D gene (6 bases). Trimming removed 10 bases from V and 2 bases from J, with 17 bases in between. CDR1 is MNHEY and CDR2 is SVGAGI in the germline V gene. This CDR3 spans 14 amino acids. In DNA, the CDR3 is TGTGCCACCTCCGAGGGGGGGAAGAACTATGGCTACACCTTC. Its protein is CATSEGGKNYGYTF.

J is TRBJ2-7 and V is TRBV9, with 8 bases aligning to TRBD2. The CDR3 consists of 15 residues. With 0 bases clipped from V and 4 bases from J, the junction kept 6 bases outside the gene matches. The germline gives CDR1 SGDLS, CDR2 YYNGEE. For the CDR3, the DNA is TGTGCCAGCAGCGTAGGGGGTAGCGGGGCGTACGAGCAGTACTTC. This gives the protein CASSVGGSGAYEQYF.

This chain connects TRBV9 to TRBJ2-5; D is ambiguous. V gave up 0 bases and J gave up 2 bases, with 8 bases separating them. The CDR3 has 14 amino acids. Germline V gene lookup returns CDR1 SGDLS and CDR2 YYNGEE. CDR3 bases: TGTGCCAGCAGCGTAGATCAACAGCAAGAGACCCAGTACTTC. This translates into CASSVDQQQETQYF.

V usage is TRBV4-3 and J usage is TRBJ1-6, with D uncertain. Trimming removed 0 bases from V and 10 bases from J, with 7 bases in between. The CDR3 contains 13 residues. Germline V gene lookup returns CDR1 LGHNA and CDR2 YSLEER. The CDR3, as DNA: TGCGCCAGCAGCCAAGATGGGCGATCACCCCTCCACTTT. Encoded protein: CASSQDGRSPLHF.

The chain recombines TRBV3-1 (or the pseudogene TRBV3-2) with TRBJ2-3; 9 bases fit TRBD2. CDR1 and CDR2 (germline): LGHDT, YNNKEL (reference sequence). The CDR3 sequence is 15 residues long. V was clipped by 1 base and J by 6 bases; unmatched bases: 5. Written as DNA, the CDR3 is TGTGCCAGCAGCCAAGGGGCGGGGGGGATCGATACGCAGTATTTT. Protein: CASSQGAGGIDTQYF.

The V gene is TRBV18, the J gene TRBJ2-7, with 9 positions matching TRBD2. V was clipped by 2 bases and J by 2 bases; unmatched bases: 10. This CDR3 has 17 amino acids. Germline CDR1 is KGHSH and CDR2 is LQKENI. The CDR3 is CASSPGAGLAGTYEQYF. The CDR3 DNA sequence: TGTGCCAGCTCACCAGGGGCAGGGCTAGCGGGAACCTACGAGCAGTACTTC.

V is TRBV5-1 and J is TRBJ1-1; 11 bases are shared with TRBD1. The V and J ends lost 3 bases and 11 bases, in that order; junction bases with no gene match: 6. This CDR3 comprises 13 residues. CDR1 and CDR2 (germline): SGHRS, YFSETQ. CDR3 coding DNA: TGCGCCAGCAGCTGGGGACAGGGGGTAGAGGCTTTCTTT. Its translation: CASSWGQGVEAFF.